This entry is about one TCR beta chain. There is no known antigen for this receptor. The record has no base qualities; no much larger clone is one base away. This entry comes from a study of beta chain features in type 1 diabetes (dated by TCRdb to the late 2010s). The study in broad terms: Mean age, gender distribution, total cell number and subset yield were not different between patients and healthy donors. Across all samples, fewer than 130 million sorted cells were examined, and cell number per subset correlated strongly with RNA yield. The study compared the TCRB repertoires of sorted circulating CD4+ T cell subsets in recently diagnosed type 1 diabetes patients with those in matched healthy donors. Naive and central memory subsets were obtained from all 30 or so donors, but regulatory and stem cell-like memory subsets were isolated from only 8 patients and roughly eight healthy donors.

Each donor gave one peripheral blood draw, averaging approximately 110 mL, which was collected into heparinised tubes. Using a panel that included CD45RO, CCR7, CD25, CD127, CD95 and CD27, naive, central memory, regulatory and stem cell-like memory CD4+ T cells were sorted on a BD FACSAria II. All sorted populations exceeded 95% purity. PBMCs were separated immediately by Lymphoprep density gradient centrifugation and were stained directly, without being cultured. To minimize batch effects, samples were stained and sorted in pairs, one healthy donor with one patient per experiment. As encoded in the germline V gene (reference sequence), CDR1 is MNHEY while CDR2 is SMNVEV. V and J lose 5 bases and 3 bases, and a span of 13 bases separates them. From the cysteine up to the phenylalanine, the CDR3 has a length of 14 residues. Only CDR3 DNA remains: 42 bases, in frame from the first base. The entire isolated RNA was reverse transcribed using the High Capacity cDNA Reverse Transcription Kit, and thus expressed TCRB transcripts were sequenced. Deep immunoSEQ sequencing was performed on naive, central memory and regulatory T cell samples, with an average of around 3.4 million total reads per sample. Sorted cells were lysed in RLT buffer and RNA was extracted with DNase-treated RNeasy Micro or Mini kits, depending on cell number. To prevent cross-contamination, each cell subset was processed individually, whereas patient and healthy donor samples were processed jointly. Using the immunoSEQ multiplex PCR, TCRB sequences were amplified from cDNA into 87-bp fragments spanning the CDR3 region. The amplicons were sequenced using the Illumina HiSeq platform. The authors' analysis ran thus. Synthetic template baselines were used to correct PCR bias computationally, reads within Hamming distance 2 were collapsed together, and singletons that could not be merged were discarded. Reads were aligned against IMGT so that V, D and J genes, CDR3 length and insertions or deletions at six rearrangement sites could be assigned. Clonotype counts were normalized to sorted cell number within each subset before computing true diversity and Gini coefficients with the tcR R package. The overlap coefficient, calculated on TCRB nucleotide sequences, was used to quantify repertoire sharing. Out-of-frame TCRB sequences from naive cells were analyzed to stand in for the pre-selection repertoire. Held by TCRdb, this immuneACCESS table contains in-frame sequences only and omits some clones. Under half of the omission traces to an unresolved V gene where checked; the cause of the rest is unknown. V, J and clone size are taken as reported in that table, and D and trimming were inferred from the DNA itself. Counted in this sample were fewer than 450,000 clones; roughly 13% of them appeared once. The ten largest clones take up roughly 0.015% of the sample.

The paper's findings and limits, for the study overall: Shorter templates might be favored by PCR, yet because patient and control samples were amplified and corrected together, any such skew would affect both groups equally. HLA sub-analyses involved small numbers of individuals, so any influence of HLA type on TCRB rearrangement remained unresolved. Naive, central memory and regulatory TCRB repertoires appeared more similar among patients than among healthy donors. Fewer insertions and more nucleotide deletions at VDJ recombination sites were observed in patients with type 1 diabetes, implying thymic rearrangement abnormalities. In all four CD4+ subsets, TCRB CDR3 length was moderately but significantly shorter in type 1 diabetes patients. Because cDNA rather than genomic DNA was sequenced, highly expressing activated cells could have been over-represented, although no difference in activation and CD3 levels was found between groups.

The chain joins TRBV27 to TRBJ1-2; the D gene is not confidently resolved. Input material: naive CD4+ T cells from blood. The cell subset or site label corresponds to: true naive CD4+ T cells. This clonotype originated in a woman aged 18-30 years with type 1 diabetes. The sequenced DNA: TGTGCCAGCAGTCCCTCGCGGGAGGACTATGGCTACACCTTC. This codes for CASSPSREDYGYTF.